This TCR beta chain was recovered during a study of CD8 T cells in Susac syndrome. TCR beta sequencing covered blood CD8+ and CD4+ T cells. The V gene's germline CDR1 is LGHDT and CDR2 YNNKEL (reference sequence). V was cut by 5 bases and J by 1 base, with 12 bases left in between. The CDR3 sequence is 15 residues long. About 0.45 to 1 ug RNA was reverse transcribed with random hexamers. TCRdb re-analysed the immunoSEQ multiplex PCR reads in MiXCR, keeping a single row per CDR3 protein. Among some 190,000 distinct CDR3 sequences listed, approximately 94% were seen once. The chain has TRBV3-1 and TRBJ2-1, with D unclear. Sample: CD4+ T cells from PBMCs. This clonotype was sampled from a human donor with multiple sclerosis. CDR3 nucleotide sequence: TGTGCCAGCAGCAAAGGCTTCTTTTCCTACAATGAGCAGTTCTTC. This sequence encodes CASSKGFFSYNEQFF.